This record concerns one T cell receptor beta chain sequence. No antigen is known for it. The junction departs from the called germline gene at one end, perhaps through a read error. After constant-region reverse-primer amplification, full-length variable regions underwent semi-nested PCR with Nested Universal Primer A. TCRdb fed the 5' RACE reads into MiXCR, producing one record per CDR3 protein. The table shows around 50,000 distinct CDR3 sequences, with about 26% occurring only once. Tregs were sorted as CD4+CD25+CD127-/low cells. Looked up from germline, CDR1 is MNHNS and CDR2 is SASEGT. The CDR3 consists of 14 residues. Study-level results: Tumor-infiltrating Treg TCR alpha and beta sequences overlapped most with tumor naive CD4+ T cells, then blood naive. In terms of TCR gene usage, tumor memory CD4+ T cells clustered together with blood and lymph node memory CD4+ cells, as well as with lymph node naive CD4+ cells.

This clonotype was sampled from a female donor with breast cancer. Material: tumor-infiltrating Tregs sorted from the breast tumor. The gene calls are TRBV6-1 and TRBJ2-7; a weak D match, TRBD2 (5 bases). The CDR3 spells CTSSPRRTLAEQYF. The DNA of the CDR3 is TGTACCAGCAGTCCCCGGCGGACGCTAGCCGAGCAGTACTTC.